This entry features one TCR beta chain sequence. Its specific antigen is unknown. Base qualities are not at hand, and no much larger clone is one base apart. From its cysteine to its phenylalanine, the CDR3 spans 16 amino acids. CDR3 DNA only is kept here, 48 bases in frame from base 1. V is pruned by 7 bases and J by 6 bases, leaving 12 bases of the junction without a gene match. For CDR1 and CDR2, the germline V gene lists SGHRS and YFSETQ. Collaborating institutions collected whole blood in K2EDTA tubes following their own protocols. For TCRbeta analysis, collaborator samples were shipped as frozen whole blood, as isolated PBMCs, or as DNA extracted from either sample type. These data belong to a study of blood T cell repertoires in COVID-19 (dated by TCRdb to about 2020). The study in broad terms: Collaborator samples came from the United States, Italy and Spain and covered acute and convalescent phases of COVID-19. Samples came from the ongoing ImmuneRACE study (first 160 participants) plus 1,254 subjects from 6 global collaborators. The prospective study material was composed of cDNA or gDNA derived from T cells, B-cell-depleted T cells, or PBMCs. Nearly every sample came with metadata listing a de-identified subject ID, COVID-19 status, age in years and sex. HLA class I and class II types, where available, came from metadata supplied by the sample provider rather than from assay-based typing. The repertoires were made available in a free public database intended to serve as a resource for research on the immune response to SARS-CoV-2. Subjects who had been exposed to COVID-19, were actively infected with it, or had recovered from it provided the deeply sampled blood TCRbeta repertoires that made up the dataset. What the research found in general, with its limitations: Clinical and demographic metadata were provided uncurated, with the amount varying by source and participant.

The immunoSEQ Assay, a bias-controlled multiplex PCR, was used to amplify TCRbeta CDR3 regions from genomic DNA. As for how the authors treated the data: Within the assay, amplification of reference gene primers was used to estimate how many nucleated cells each sample contained. To quantify the absolute abundance of each unique TCRbeta CDR3 rearrangement, sequence reads were collapsed and filtered. For each sample, productive Simpson clonality was calculated by taking the square root of Simpson's diversity index across productive rearrangements. Here the immuneACCESS table is served through TCRdb, limited to in-frame sequences with V and J called. Missing clones are a known gap in these copies; in checked studies unresolved V genes cover under half, and the rest lacks a known reason. V and J calls and clone size come straight from that table; D and trimming were deduced from the DNA. This sample lists around 110,000 clones; approximately 82% were detected once. The leading ten clones occupy less than 9% of the sample.

The source of this sequence is a man between 65 and 85 years old with active or convalescent COVID-19. The rearrangement combines TRBV5-1 with TRBJ2-2; a stretch of 10 junction bases matches TRBD2. The sequencing input was peripheral blood. CDR3 reads: CASSPGGLAGAGELFF. Read as DNA, the sequence is TGCGCCAGCTCCCCGGGGGGGCTAGCGGGAGCCGGGGAGCTGTTTTTT. The full variable domain, completed from the reference TRBV5-1 and TRBJ2-2 proteins outside the CDR3, reads KAGVTQTPRYLIKTRGQQVTLSCSPISGHRSVSWYQQTPGQGLQFLFEYFSETQRNKGNFPGRFSGRQFSNSRSEMNVSTLELGDSALYLCASSPGGLAGAGELFFGEGSRLTVL.